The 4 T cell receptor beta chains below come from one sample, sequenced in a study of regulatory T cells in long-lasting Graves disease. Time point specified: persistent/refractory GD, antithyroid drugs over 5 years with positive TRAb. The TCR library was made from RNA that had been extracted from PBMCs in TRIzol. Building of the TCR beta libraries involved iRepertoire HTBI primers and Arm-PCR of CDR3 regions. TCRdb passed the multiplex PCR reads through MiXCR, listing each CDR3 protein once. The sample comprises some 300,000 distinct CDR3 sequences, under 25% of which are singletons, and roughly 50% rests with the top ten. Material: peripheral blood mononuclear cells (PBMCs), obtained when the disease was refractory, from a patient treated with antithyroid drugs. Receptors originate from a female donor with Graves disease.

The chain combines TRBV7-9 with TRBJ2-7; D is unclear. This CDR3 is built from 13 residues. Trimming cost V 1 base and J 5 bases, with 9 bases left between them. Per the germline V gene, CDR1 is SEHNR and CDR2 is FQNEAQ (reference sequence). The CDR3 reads CASSLVLTDEQYF. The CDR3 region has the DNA TGTGCCAGCAGCTTAGTTTTGACCGACGAGCAGTACTTC.

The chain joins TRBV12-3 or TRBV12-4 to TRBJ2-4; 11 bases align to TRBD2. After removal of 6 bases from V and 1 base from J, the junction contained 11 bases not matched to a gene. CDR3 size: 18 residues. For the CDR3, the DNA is TGTGCCAGCAGGCCTGGGACTAGCGGAACCTCGGCCAAAAACATTCAGTACTTC. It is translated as CASRPGTSGTSAKNIQYF.

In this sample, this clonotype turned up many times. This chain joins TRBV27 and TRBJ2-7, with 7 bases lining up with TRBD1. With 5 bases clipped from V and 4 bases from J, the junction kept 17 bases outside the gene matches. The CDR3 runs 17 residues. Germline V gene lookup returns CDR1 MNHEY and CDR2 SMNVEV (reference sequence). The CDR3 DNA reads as TGTGCCAGCAGTAAAGTGGGACAGACTAATTTGGTTTACGAGCAGTACTTC. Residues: CASSKVGQTNLVYEQYF.

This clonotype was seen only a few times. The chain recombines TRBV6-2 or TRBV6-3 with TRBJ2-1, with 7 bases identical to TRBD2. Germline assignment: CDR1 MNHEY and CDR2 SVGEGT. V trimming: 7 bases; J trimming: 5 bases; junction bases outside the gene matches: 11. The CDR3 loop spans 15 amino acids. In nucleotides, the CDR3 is TGTGCCAGCACCCTGGGGGGGGGGTACGACAATGAGCAGTTCTTC. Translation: CASTLGGGYDNEQFF.